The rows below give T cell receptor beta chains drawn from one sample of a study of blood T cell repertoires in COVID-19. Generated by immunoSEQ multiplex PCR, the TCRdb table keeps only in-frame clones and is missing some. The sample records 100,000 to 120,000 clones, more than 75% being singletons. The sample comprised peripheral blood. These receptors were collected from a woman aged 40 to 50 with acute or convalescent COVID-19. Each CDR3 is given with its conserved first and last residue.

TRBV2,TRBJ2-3,CASSEIGAGEADTQYF
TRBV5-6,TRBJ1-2,CASSLRRTGGGYTF
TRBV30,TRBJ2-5,CAWSTQAGGWMETQYF
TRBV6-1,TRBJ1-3,CASRSSGNTIYF
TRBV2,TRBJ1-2,CASRGTDYGYTF
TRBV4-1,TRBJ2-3,CASSRKRLGSLDRSLTDTQYF
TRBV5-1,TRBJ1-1,CASSFTSQGPNTEAFF
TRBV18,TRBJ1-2,CASSPPQGPNYGYTF
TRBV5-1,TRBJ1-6,CASTPGGITGRYNSPLHF
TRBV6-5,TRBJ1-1,CASSSTGAEAFF